Below, 4 T cell receptor beta chains from the same sample are listed, as sequenced in a study of blood T cell repertoires in COVID-19. Sequencing used immunoSEQ multiplex PCR; TCRdb keeps in-frame clones, though not all of them. This table has about 240,000 clones, 75% to 90% appearing once. Material: peripheral blood. Every receptor here comes from a man aged 55 to 70 who had recovered from COVID-19.

V is TRBV30 and J is TRBJ1-1, with TRBD1 matching 11 bases. Germline-derived CDR1 and CDR2 are GTSNPN and SVGIG (reference sequence). J gave up 5 bases and V 5 bases, and 7 bases lay outside the gene matches. The CDR3 totals 14 residues. The CDR3: CAWVPGTGGTEAFF. CDR3 coding DNA: TGTGCCTGGGTTCCCGGGACAGGGGGGACTGAAGCTTTCTTT.

The table lists this clone with a count of one. The V and J genes are TRBV7-2 and TRBJ2-7, with 15 nucleotides matching TRBD2. This CDR3 spans 15 amino acids. Germline-derived CDR1 and CDR2 are SGHTA and FQGNSA. Trimming took 2 bases from V and 7 from J; bases not matched to a gene: 3. CDR3 sequence reads: CASSLKGTSGGEQYF. The CDR3 coding sequence is TGTGCCAGCAGCTTAAAAGGGACTAGCGGGGGGGAGCAGTACTTC.

The genes are TRBV24-1 and TRBJ1-5; the D is unclear. V was shortened by 5 bases and J by 5 bases, with 9 bases between the two germline ends. Per the germline V gene, CDR1 is KGHDR and CDR2 is SFDVKD. The CDR3 consists of 13 residues. CDR3 sequence (DNA): TGTGCCACCAGTGCCGCGGCCCATCAGCCCCAGCATTTT. As protein: CATSAAAHQPQHF.

The rearrangement links TRBV12-5 to TRBJ1-2; 10 nucleotides align to TRBD1. CDR3 length: 15 amino acids. Trimming removed 6 bases from V and 8 bases from J; junction bases left unmatched: 12. Germline CDR1 reads LGHNT; CDR2 reads FRNRAP. CDR3 in DNA: TGTGCTAGTGGCCCCGACGGGACAGGGGCTTACGGCTACACCTTC. Protein: CASGPDGTGAYGYTF. The full variable domain, completed using reference TRBV12-5 and TRBJ1-2, is DARVTQTPRHKVTEMGQEVTMRCQPILGHNTVFWYRQTMMQGLELLAYFRNRAPLDDSGMPKDRFSAEMPDATLATLKIQPSEPRDSAVYFCASGPDGTGAYGYTFGSGTRLTVV.